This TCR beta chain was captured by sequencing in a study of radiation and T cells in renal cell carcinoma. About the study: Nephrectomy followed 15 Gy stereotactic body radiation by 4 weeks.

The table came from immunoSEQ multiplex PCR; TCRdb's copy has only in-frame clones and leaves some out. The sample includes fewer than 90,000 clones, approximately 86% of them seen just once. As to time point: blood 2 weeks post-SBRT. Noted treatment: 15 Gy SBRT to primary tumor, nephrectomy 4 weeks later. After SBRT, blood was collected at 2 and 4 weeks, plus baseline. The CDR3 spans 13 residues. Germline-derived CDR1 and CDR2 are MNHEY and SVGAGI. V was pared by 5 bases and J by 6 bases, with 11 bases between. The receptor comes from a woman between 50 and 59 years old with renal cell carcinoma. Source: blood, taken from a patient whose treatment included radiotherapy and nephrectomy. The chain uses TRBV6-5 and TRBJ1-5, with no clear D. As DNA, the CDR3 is TGTGCCAGCAGTAGGACCTTTGGTCAGCCCCAGCATTTT. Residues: CASSRTFGQPQHF.